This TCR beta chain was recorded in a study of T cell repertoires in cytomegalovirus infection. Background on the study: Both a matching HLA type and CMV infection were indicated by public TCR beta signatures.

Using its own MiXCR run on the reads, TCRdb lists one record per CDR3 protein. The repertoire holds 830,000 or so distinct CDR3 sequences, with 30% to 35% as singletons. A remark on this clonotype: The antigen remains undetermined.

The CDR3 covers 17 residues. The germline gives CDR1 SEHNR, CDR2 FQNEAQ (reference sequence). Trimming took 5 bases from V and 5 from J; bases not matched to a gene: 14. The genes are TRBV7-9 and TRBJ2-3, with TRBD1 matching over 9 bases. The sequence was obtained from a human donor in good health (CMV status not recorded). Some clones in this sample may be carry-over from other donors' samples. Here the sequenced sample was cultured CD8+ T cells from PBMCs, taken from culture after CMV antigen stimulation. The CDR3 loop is CASSVTGTGWKGDTQYF. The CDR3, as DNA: TGTGCCAGCAGCGTTACCGGGACAGGGTGGAAGGGAGATACGCAGTATTTT.